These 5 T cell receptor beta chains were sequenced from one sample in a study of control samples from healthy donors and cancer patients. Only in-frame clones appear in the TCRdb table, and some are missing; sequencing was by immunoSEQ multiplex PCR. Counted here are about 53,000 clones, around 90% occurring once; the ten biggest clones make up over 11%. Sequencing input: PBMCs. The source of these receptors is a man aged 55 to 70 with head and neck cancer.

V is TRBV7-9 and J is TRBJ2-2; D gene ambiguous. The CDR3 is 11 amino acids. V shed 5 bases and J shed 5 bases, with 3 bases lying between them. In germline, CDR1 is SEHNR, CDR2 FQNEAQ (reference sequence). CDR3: CASSRTGELFF. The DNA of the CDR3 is TGTGCCAGCAGCCGAACCGGGGAGCTGTTTTTT. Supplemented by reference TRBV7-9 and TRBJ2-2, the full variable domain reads DTGVSQNPRHKITKRGQNVTFRCDPISEHNRLYWYRQTLGQGPEFLTYFQNEAQLEKSRLLSDRFSAERPKGSFSTLEIQRTEQGDSAMYLCASSRTGELFFGEGSRLTVL.

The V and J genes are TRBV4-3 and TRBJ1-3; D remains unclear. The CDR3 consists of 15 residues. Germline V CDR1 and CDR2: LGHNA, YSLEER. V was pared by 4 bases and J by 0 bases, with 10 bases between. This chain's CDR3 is CASSRDLSSGNTIYF. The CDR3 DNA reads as TGCGCCAGCAGCCGAGATTTGAGCTCTGGAAACACCATATATTTT.

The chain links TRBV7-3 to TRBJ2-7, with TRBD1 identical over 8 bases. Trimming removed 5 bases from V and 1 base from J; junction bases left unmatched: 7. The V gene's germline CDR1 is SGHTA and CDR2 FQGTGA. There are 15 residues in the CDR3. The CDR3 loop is CASSRDRTDSYEQYF. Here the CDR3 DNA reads TGTGCCAGCAGCAGGGACAGGACCGATTCCTACGAGCAGTACTTC. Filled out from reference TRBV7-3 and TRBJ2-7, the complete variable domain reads GAGVSQTPSNKVTEKGKYVELRCDPISGHTALYWYRQSLGQGPEFLIYFQGTGAADDSGLPNDRFFAVRPEGSVSTLKIQRTERGDSAVYLCASSRDRTDSYEQYFGPGTRLTVT.

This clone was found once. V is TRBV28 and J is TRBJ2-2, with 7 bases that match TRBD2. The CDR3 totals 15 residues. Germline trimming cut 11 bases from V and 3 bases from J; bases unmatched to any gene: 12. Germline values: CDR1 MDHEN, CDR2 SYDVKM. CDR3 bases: TGTGCCTCCGGGAGGAGAGGGCAGGACACCGGGGAGCTGTTTTTT. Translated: CASGRRGQDTGELFF.

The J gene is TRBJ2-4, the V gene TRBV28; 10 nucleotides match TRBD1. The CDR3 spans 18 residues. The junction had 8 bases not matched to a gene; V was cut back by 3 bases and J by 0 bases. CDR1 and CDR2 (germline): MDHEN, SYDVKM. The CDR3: CASSFGQGVTLAKNIQYF. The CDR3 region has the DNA TGTGCCAGCAGTTTTGGACAGGGGGTTACCTTAGCCAAAAACATTCAGTACTTC.